The present T cell receptor beta chain was sequenced within a study of OX40 agonist ivuxolimab in advanced cancers. Regarding the complete study: Ivuxolimab was an agonistic, fully human IgG2 monoclonal antibody directed against OX40 (CD134), a costimulatory receptor. Intravenous ivuxolimab was administered to patients every 2 weeks at six dose levels: 0.01, 0.1, 0.3, 1.5, 3 and 10 mg/kg. The point of sequencing TCRbeta in the periphery was to test whether ivuxolimab changed TCR sequence diversity and drove clonal T-cell expansion. The paper reports the monotherapy dose-escalation portion (N of about 50 patients) of the phase I ivuxolimab trial. Of the 50 or so patients in dose escalation, about 20 had hepatocellular carcinoma, some 15 had melanoma, 9 had renal cell carcinoma and 9 had head and neck cancer. Patients were allowed to have had prior anti-PD-1, anti-PD-L1 or anti-CTLA-4 therapy, and more than 30% of the dose-escalation patients had previously received checkpoint inhibitors. In the dose-escalation cohort, 82.7% of patients were male, and the mean age was approximately 64 years, with a range of 23 to 79. Partial responses occurred in three dose-escalation patients: two with cutaneous melanoma and one with hepatocellular carcinoma. Overall study outcomes, separate from this receptor: On average, CD8+ T cells showed more expanded clones than CD4+ T cells after ivuxolimab. In partial responders in the 0.1-3.0 mg/kg groups, normalized peripheral clonal expansion was found to be among the lowest, especially among CD8+ T cells. Antigen specificity was not determined for the clonally expanded peripheral T cells. Low levels of normalized T-cell clonal expansion were also seen in some nonresponding patients. At doses of 0.1 to 3.0 mg/kg, clonal expansion of both CD4+ and CD8+ blood T cells was observed from baseline to week 6.

For sequencing of the TCRbeta CDR3 region, genomic DNA was extracted from the sorted cells. TCRbeta CDR3 regions were sequenced using the immunoSEQ Assay. TCRdb's version of the immuneACCESS table is confined to in-frame rearrangements and falls short of the full clone set. An unresolved V gene accounts for under half of the shortfall where checked; the remainder is of unknown origin. The sample table records about 85,000 clones; about 86% of these occur just once. The top ten hold 6.6% of the sample. The trial excluded patients who had a history of autoimmune disease or who were on systemic immunosuppression. In every dose cohort, peripheral blood was drawn for TCR sequencing at baseline, cycle 4 day 1, and cycle 7 day 1. The samples were taken from a phase I, first-in-human, multicenter, open-label dose-escalation trial of ivuxolimab. Adults with locally advanced or metastatic head and neck squamous cell, hepatocellular, melanoma or renal cell carcinoma were enrolled in the trial. Before TCR sequencing, CD4+ T cells and CD8+ T cells from peripheral blood were sorted into separate populations.

The CDR3 measures 16 amino acids from cysteine to phenylalanine. CDR3 DNA is the only sequence kept; it has 48 bases, read in frame from the first base. After removal of 0 bases from V and 1 base from J, the junction retains 6 bases not matched to a gene. CDR1 and CDR2 were assigned from the germline V gene as SGHRS and YFSETQ. In the case of this clone: The target of this receptor is not known. No much larger clone is present one base from it, and per-base qualities are unavailable.

This TCR derives from an adult with an advanced solid tumor such as melanoma, head and neck, liver or kidney cancer. The chain was built from TRBV5-1 and TRBJ1-1, and 7 junctional nucleotides match TRBD1. The sample consisted of CD4+ or CD8+ T cells sorted from blood, taken in a trial of the OX40 agonist ivuxolimab. The CDR3 in this case is CASSLAGQTKNTEAFF. The nucleotides are TGCGCCAGCAGCTTGGCGGGACAGACTAAGAACACTGAAGCTTTCTTT.